Following are 17 T cell receptor beta chains from one sample sequenced in a study of blood T cell repertoires in COVID-19. Profiling relied on immunoSEQ multiplex PCR, and the TCRdb table lists in-frame clones only, not all of them. Of around 200,000 clones in the sample, approximately 87% were seen once. What was sequenced was peripheral blood. The receptor source for this set is a man aged 40-49 years with active or convalescent COVID-19.

The chain has TRBV10-3 and TRBJ1-4, with D possibly TRBD1 on 5 matching bases. This CDR3 has 13 amino acids. CDR1 is ENHRY and CDR2 is SYGVKD in the germline V gene. V was cut by 4 bases and J by 8 bases, with 11 bases left in between. The CDR3 region is CAISATGEEKLFF. The CDR3, as DNA: TGTGCCATCAGTGCCACAGGCGAAGAAAAACTGTTTTTT.

The chain carries TRBV5-1 and TRBJ1-6; possibly TRBD1 for D (5 bases). The CDR3 consists of 15 residues. The V end was cut by 0 bases, the J end by 8 bases, with 12 bases between. Germline CDR1 SGHRS, CDR2 YFSETQ. The CDR3 region is CASSLVTVQDSPLHF. As DNA, the CDR3 is TGCGCCAGCAGCTTGGTGACAGTTCAAGATTCACCCCTCCACTTT.

The genes are TRBV5-4 and TRBJ1-2; D is unclear. Germline values: CDR1 SGHNT, CDR2 YYREEE (reference sequence). The V gene lost 4 bases and the J gene lost 7 bases, with 14 bases spanning the gap. The CDR3 is 13 residues long. DNA for the CDR3: TGTGCCAGCAGCCGTACAAGAGGCAGTGGCTACACCTTC. Translating it yields CASSRTRGSGYTF.

This chain links TRBV6-6 with TRBJ2-7; tentatively, D is TRBD1 (6 bases). The CDR3 contains 14 residues. Germline V gene data show CDR1 as MNHNY and CDR2 as SVGAGI (reference sequence). V was shortened by 4 bases and J by 3 bases, with 13 bases between the two germline ends. The CDR3 DNA reads as TGTGCCAGCAGTTTAGTTCGGGGACACTACGAGCAGTACTTC. Translated: CASSLVRGHYEQYF.

J is TRBJ2-3 and V is TRBV5-1, with 10 bases matching TRBD2. Trimming took 0 bases from V and 4 from J; bases not matched to a gene: 11. Germline values: CDR1 SGHRS, CDR2 YFSETQ. The CDR3 contains 18 residues. The CDR3 region has the DNA TGCGCCAGCAGCTTGGCCAGCGGGGGGGCTCTCGGTGCAGATACGCAGTATTTT. It yields the protein CASSLASGGALGADTQYF.

The V call is TRBV15, the J call TRBJ2-3; TRBD1 matches at 7 bases. The CDR3 is 15 residues long. Unmatched junction bases numbered 2, after V lost 1 base and J lost 1 base. CDR1 LNHNV and CDR2 YYDKDF come from the germline V gene (reference sequence). In DNA, the CDR3 is TGTGCCACCAGCAGAGTGCAGGGGGGCACAGATACGCAGTATTTT. Residues: CATSRVQGGTDTQYF.

The J gene is TRBJ1-2, the V gene TRBV6-5; 8 nucleotides agree with TRBD1. Germline V CDR1 and CDR2: MNHEY, SVGAGI. CDR3 length equals 13 residues. V lost 6 bases, J lost 7 bases, and 7 bases stayed unmatched. CDR3 in DNA: TGTGCCAGCAGGCGACAGGGGTGGGGTGGCTACACCTTC. Translating it yields CASRRQGWGGYTF.

This clone showed up just once. The chain is built from TRBV6-2 or TRBV6-3 and TRBJ1-4, with a weak D call TRBD1 (5 bases). The CDR3 has 11 amino acids. The ends were cut back, 2 bases at V and 10 bases at J, with 5 bases in the middle. Germline V gene sequence: CDR1 MNHEY, CDR2 SVGEGT. As DNA, the CDR3 is TGTGCCAGCAGTTACAGGGGAAAACTGTTTTTT. Translation: CASSYRGKLFF.

The V and J genes are TRBV5-5 and TRBJ2-7; a weak D match, TRBD1 (5 bases). Germline assignment: CDR1 SGHKS and CDR2 YYEKEE (reference sequence). The germline V and J ends were trimmed by 0 bases and 2 bases, with 12 bases remaining between them. This CDR3 is built from 15 residues. The CDR3 is CASSLGDSQPYEQYF. The CDR3 region has the DNA TGTGCCAGCAGCTTGGGAGACAGCCAACCCTACGAGCAGTACTTC.

This clone has only one observation. V and J are TRBV28 and TRBJ1-1; 7 bases line up with TRBD1. The germline V gene encodes CDR1 MDHEN and CDR2 SYDVKM. The CDR3 loop spans 14 amino acids. The trim removed 2 bases at V and 5 bases at J, leaving 5 bases unmatched. The CDR3 sequence is CASSLVGGSTEAFF. The DNA for the CDR3 is TGTGCCAGCAGTTTAGTAGGGGGCTCGACTGAAGCTTTCTTT. The complete variable domain, with remaining parts taken from reference TRBV28 and TRBJ1-1, reads DVKVTQSSRYLVKRTGEKVFLECVQDMDHENMFWYRQDPGLGLRLIYFSYDVKMKEKGDIPEGYSVSREKKERFSLILESASTNQTSMYLCASSLVGGSTEAFFGQGTRLTVV.

The chain carries TRBV6-2 or TRBV6-3 and TRBJ2-5; 9 nucleotides line up with TRBD2. This CDR3 spans 16 amino acids. With V trimmed by 2 bases and J by 1 base, 5 bases remained unmatched. The germline V gene has CDR1 MNHEY and CDR2 SVGEGT. In DNA, the CDR3 is TGTGCCAGCAGTTACGGGCTGCGGGGGGGCCAAGAGACCCAGTACTTC. This encodes CASSYGLRGGQETQYF.

This chain joins TRBV5-5 and TRBJ2-1, with 9 bases matching TRBD1. The CDR3 sequence is 15 residues long. The V segment lost 5 bases and the J segment 3 bases; nucleotides outside the gene matches: 6. Germline values: CDR1 SGHKS, CDR2 YYEKEE (reference sequence). The CDR3 here is CASRMGQGYYNEQFF. CDR3 sequence (DNA): TGTGCCAGCAGGATGGGACAGGGTTACTACAATGAGCAGTTCTTC.

The chain employs TRBV28 and TRBJ1-4, with 8 bases that match TRBD1. CDR1 and CDR2 from the germline V gene are MDHEN and SYDVKM. This CDR3 spans 14 amino acids. V was pared by 8 bases and J by 8 bases, with 10 bases of the junction left unmatched. This CDR3 reads CASGENRGYEKLFF. CDR3 DNA sequence: TGTGCCAGCGGAGAGAACAGGGGGTACGAAAAACTGTTTTTT.

The V call is TRBV19, the J call TRBJ2-7; a weak D match, TRBD2 (7 bases). Germline lookup yields CDR1 LNHDA and CDR2 SQIVND (reference sequence). V dropped 3 bases and J dropped 3 bases, with 15 bases sitting between them. The CDR3 covers 15 residues. CDR3 in amino acids: CASSMAGAQGYEQYF. The CDR3 DNA follows: TGTGCCAGTAGTATGGCGGGGGCGCAGGGCTACGAGCAGTACTTC.

The chain has TRBV7-2 and TRBJ2-7; 8 bases align to TRBD1. Trimming cost V 5 bases and J 3 bases; bases outside gene matches: 6. The CDR3 covers 14 residues. Germline V lookup: CDR1 SGHTA, CDR2 FQGNSA. CDR3 sequence (DNA): TGTGCCAGCAGCGTCCGGACAGGGTACTACGAGCAGTACTTC. As protein: CASSVRTGYYEQYF. Variable domain in full (rest from reference TRBV7-2 and TRBJ2-7): GAGVSQSPSNKVTEKGKDVELRCDPISGHTALYWYRQSLGQGLEFLIYFQGNSAPDKSGLPSDRFSAERTGGSVSTLTIQRTQQEDSAVYLCASSVRTGYYEQYFGPGTRLTVT.

This clone has just one count. The CDR3 region has the DNA TGTGCCAGTAAGAGCGGGCCCTCTGGAAACACCATATATTTT. Translation gives CASKSGPSGNTIYF. The chain carries TRBV19 and TRBJ1-3; unclear D gene. V was clipped by 7 bases and J by 0 bases, with 10 bases between them. The CDR3 extends over 14 amino acids. Germline V gives CDR1 LNHDA, CDR2 SQIVND (reference sequence).

This clone was detected once. The chain carries TRBV7-3 and TRBJ1-1; D is perhaps TRBD1 (6 bases). The CDR3 length is 16 residues. The V gene's germline CDR1 is SGHTA and CDR2 FQGTGA. Between the trimmed V and J ends, which lost 5 bases and 4 bases, there was a span of 20 bases. Written as DNA, the CDR3 is TGTGCCAGCAGCCCCGGGGACATCACGGGTTTCACTGAAGCTTTCTTT. This translates into CASSPGDITGFTEAFF.